The 18 T cell receptor beta chains below were found in one sample sequenced in a study of identical twins. TCRdb reprocessed the 5' RACE reads via MiXCR and lists one record per CDR3 protein. The data contain 690,000 or so distinct CDR3 sequences, around 8.6% of them singletons. In addition, the sample was reused for a study of yellow fever vaccine responses in identical twins.

The sequenced material came from PBMCs. The source of these receptors is a woman between 18 and 29 years old in good health.

The chain combines TRBV6-2 or TRBV6-3 with TRBJ1-1; D perhaps matches TRBD1 (6 bases). From germline, CDR1 is MNHEY and CDR2 SVGEGT. The V end lost 4 bases, the J end lost 7 bases, and 10 bases lay between the germline ends. The CDR3 spans 12 residues. The CDR3 DNA is TGTGCCAGCAGTTTATTCAGGGGTGAAGCTTTCTTT. Encoded protein: CASSLFRGEAFF.

The genes are TRBV6-1 and TRBJ1-2, with D tentatively TRBD1 (5 bases). The CDR3 is made up of 14 amino acids. Per germline, CDR1 MNHNS and CDR2 SASEGT. The ends were cut back, 6 bases at V and 3 bases at J, with 14 bases in the middle. This CDR3 is CASSRGRADYGYTF. The CDR3, as DNA: TGTGCCAGCAGCCGGGGACGGGCGGACTATGGCTACACCTTC.

This chain connects TRBV20-1 to TRBJ2-3; D uncertain. The V and J ends lost 3 bases and 0 bases respectively, with 16 bases between them. The germline V gene encodes CDR1 DFQATT and CDR2 SNEGSKA (reference sequence). The CDR3 spans 16 residues. The chain's CDR3 is CSASLQSFRSTDTQYF. The CDR3 DNA reads as TGCAGTGCTAGTCTGCAGTCGTTCAGGAGCACAGATACGCAGTATTTT.

This clonotype was recorded a few times. The rearrangement uses TRBV7-9 and TRBJ2-7, with 8 bases lining up with TRBD1. The CDR3 loop spans 13 amino acids. Losses at the gene ends were 3 bases for V and 5 bases for J; bases not matched to a gene: 3. The V gene's germline CDR1 is SEHNR and CDR2 FQNEAQ (reference sequence). The CDR3 region has the DNA TGTGCCAGCAGCTTTACAGGGGGGCACGAGCAGTACTTC. It codes for CASSFTGGHEQYF.

This clonotype has ten or more counts. The chain carries TRBV25-1 and TRBJ2-7, with 11 positions matching TRBD1. J gave up 2 bases and V 6 bases, and 3 bases lay outside the gene matches. The CDR3 extends over 14 amino acids. Germline CDR1 MGHDK, CDR2 SYGVNS. In nucleotides, the CDR3 is TGTGCCAGCAGAGGGACAGGGGGAGCCTACGAGCAGTACTTC. This sequence encodes CASRGTGGAYEQYF.

This clonotype was detected only a few times. The V and J genes are TRBV20-1 and TRBJ2-5; TRBD2 agrees at 10 bases. V was clipped by 3 bases and J by 2 bases; unmatched bases: 9. CDR3 length: 16 amino acids. From germline, CDR1 is DFQATT and CDR2 SNEGSKA (reference sequence). CDR3 amino acids: CSARPPGLALQETQYF. CDR3 sequence (DNA): TGCAGTGCTAGGCCACCGGGACTAGCGTTACAAGAGACCCAGTACTTC.

This clonotype has just a few counts. The chain couples TRBV4-1 to TRBJ1-1, with D maybe TRBD1 (6 bases). Germline-derived CDR1 and CDR2 are MGHRA and YSYEKL. The CDR3 length is 14 residues. The V and J ends lost 0 bases and 4 bases respectively, with 9 bases between them. CDR3: CASSQEQGPTEAFF. Written as DNA, the CDR3 is TGCGCCAGCAGCCAAGAGCAGGGGCCCACTGAAGCTTTCTTT.

At least ten counts were recorded for this clonotype. This chain uses TRBV4-2 with TRBJ1-1; 7 nucleotides match TRBD1. Germline trimming cut 1 base from V and 4 bases from J; bases unmatched to any gene: 3. The CDR3 sequence is 14 residues long. Germline V gene sequence: CDR1 LGHNA, CDR2 YNFKEQ. Here the CDR3 reads CASSQGQGFTEAFF. CDR3 bases: TGTGCCAGCAGCCAAGGACAGGGATTCACTGAAGCTTTCTTT.

J is TRBJ2-1 and V is TRBV7-2; 13 bases match TRBD2. J was trimmed by 1 base and V by 5 bases; bases with no gene match: 5. The length of the CDR3 is 17 residues. Germline assignment: CDR1 SGHTA and CDR2 FQGNSA. Here the CDR3 DNA reads TGTGCCAGCAGCGGATTGACTAGCGGGAGGTCCTACAATGAGCAGTTCTTC. It encodes CASSGLTSGRSYNEQFF.

This chain connects TRBV21-1 to TRBJ1-1. TRBV21-1 is given as a pseudogene. The CDR3 loop spans 11 amino acids. CDR3 sequence: CASSKVPEAFF. The CDR3 DNA reads as TGTGCCAGCAGCAAAGTCCCTGAAGCTTTCTTT.

The rearrangement links TRBV20-1 to TRBJ2-7, with 7 bases lining up with TRBD2. From germline, CDR1 is DFQATT and CDR2 SNEGSKA (reference sequence). The CDR3 spans 13 residues. CDR3 sequence: CSASSGTNYEQYF. The CDR3 region has the DNA TGCAGCGCCTCTAGCGGAACAAACTACGAGCAGTACTTC.

This rearrangement joins TRBV11-2 to TRBJ2-7; 11 bases are a match to TRBD1. CDR1 and CDR2 (germline): SGHAT, FQNNGV. V shed 7 bases and J 1 base; nucleotides not matched to a gene: 6. CDR3 size: 15 residues. The CDR3 region has the DNA TGTGCCAGCACCGTAGGACAGGGGGCGTCCTACGAGCAGTACTTC. Encoded protein: CASTVGQGASYEQYF. The whole variable domain, remainder taken from reference TRBV11-2 and TRBJ2-7, is EAGVAQSPRYKIIEKRQSVAFWCNPISGHATLYWYQQILGQGPKLLIQFQNNGVVDDSQLPKDRFSAERLKGVDSTLKIQPAKLEDSAVYLCASTVGQGASYEQYFGPGTRLTVT.

This clonotype turned up a few times. The gene calls are TRBV7-9 and TRBJ2-3; 9 positions match TRBD2. V lost 6 bases and J lost 4; bases outside the gene matches: 11. The CDR3 length is 16 residues. Looked up from germline, CDR1 is SEHNR and CDR2 is FQNEAQ (reference sequence). CDR3 bases: TGTGCCAGCAGTCCAGCGGGCGGGAGGGCCTCAGATACGCAGTATTTT. Its protein is CASSPAGGRASDTQYF.

The chain combines TRBV6-9 with TRBJ2-6, with 12 bases lining up with TRBD1. V dropped 11 bases and J dropped 0; count of bases not matched to a gene: 11. There are 18 residues in the CDR3. Germline assignment: CDR1 MNHGY and CDR2 SVAAGI. The CDR3, as DNA: TGTGCCGGTCCGGGACAGGGGGCAACAAGCTCTGGGGCCAACGTCCTGACTTTC. Amino acids: CAGPGQGATSSGANVLTF.

J is TRBJ1-5 and V is TRBV27; D call uncertain. Germline CDR1 and CDR2: MNHEY and SMNVEV (reference sequence). V lost 4 bases, J lost 5 bases, and 6 bases lay in between. The CDR3 loop spans 12 amino acids. The CDR3 is CASSSRDQPQHF. The DNA of the CDR3 is TGTGCCAGCAGTTCAAGGGATCAGCCCCAGCATTTT.

This clonotype was seen many times. This rearrangement joins TRBV27 to TRBJ2-2; 8 bases align to TRBD2. Germline V lookup: CDR1 MNHEY, CDR2 SMNVEV (reference sequence). The V segment lost 5 bases and the J segment 5 bases; nucleotides outside the gene matches: 13. This CDR3 region has 17 residues. CDR3 sequence reads: CASSPLSPAGVTGELFF. The CDR3 DNA reads TGTGCCAGCAGTCCTCTATCCCCAGCGGGAGTTACCGGGGAGCTGTTTTTT.

There are a few counts of this clonotype. The chain couples TRBV29-1 to TRBJ2-7; D unresolved. Trimming removed 1 base from V and 6 bases from J, with 7 bases in between. There are 11 residues in the CDR3. CDR1 and CDR2 (germline): SQVTM, ANQGSEA. CDR3 loop: CSVEADGEQYF. The CDR3 region has the DNA TGCAGCGTTGAAGCAGATGGCGAGCAGTACTTC.

The rearrangement links TRBV29-1 to TRBJ2-1, with D unclear. Germline V gene data show CDR1 as SQVTM and CDR2 as ANQGSEA. V shed 5 bases and J shed 5 bases, with 10 bases lying between them. The CDR3 has 12 amino acids. CDR3 loop: CSVLVLDNEQFF. In DNA form, the CDR3 reads TGCAGCGTTCTGGTCTTAGACAATGAGCAGTTCTTC.